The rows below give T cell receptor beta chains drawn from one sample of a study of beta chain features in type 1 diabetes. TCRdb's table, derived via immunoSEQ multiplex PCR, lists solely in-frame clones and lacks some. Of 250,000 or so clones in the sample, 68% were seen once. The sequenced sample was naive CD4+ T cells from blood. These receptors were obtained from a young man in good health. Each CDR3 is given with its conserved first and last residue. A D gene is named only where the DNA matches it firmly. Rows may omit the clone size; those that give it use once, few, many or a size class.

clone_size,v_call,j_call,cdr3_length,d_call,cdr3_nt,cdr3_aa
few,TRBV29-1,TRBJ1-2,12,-,TGCAGCGTCTCGGGCCAAAGTCTTGGCTACACCTTC,CSVSGQSLGYTF
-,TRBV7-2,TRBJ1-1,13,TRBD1,TGTGCCAGCAGCGGAGGGGGCAACACTGAAGCTTTCTTT,CASSGGGNTEAFF
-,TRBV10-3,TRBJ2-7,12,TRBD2,TGTGCCATCAGTGCCGGGGGGGCCGAGCAGTACTTC,CAISAGGAEQYF
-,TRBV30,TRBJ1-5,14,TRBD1,TGTGCCTGGAGTGTACCGACCCCAGGGGGGCCCCAGCATTTT,CAWSVPTPGGPQHF
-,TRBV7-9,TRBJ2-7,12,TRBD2,TGTGCCATTCTGACTAGCGGACATAGGCAGTACTTC,CAILTSGHRQYF
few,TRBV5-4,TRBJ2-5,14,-,TGTGCCAGCACCTCGGCGGTGGTTGGAGAGACCCAGTACTTC,CASTSAVVGETQYF
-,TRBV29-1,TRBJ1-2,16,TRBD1,TGCAGCGTTGTAGATTATAGGACAGGAGGAAACTATGGCTACACCTTC,CSVVDYRTGGNYGYTF
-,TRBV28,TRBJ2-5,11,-,TGTGCCAGCACCATTCAAGGGACCCAGTACTTC,CASTIQGTQYF
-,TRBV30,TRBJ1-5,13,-,TGTGCCTGGAGTGAGATGGTTAATCAGCCCCAGCATTTT,CAWSEMVNQPQHF
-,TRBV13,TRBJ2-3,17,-,TGTGCCAGCAGCCCAAGCCCATGGGCCCAATTAACAGATACGCAGTATTTT,CASSPSPWAQLTDTQYF
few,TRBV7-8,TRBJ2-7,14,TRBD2,TGTGCCAGCAGGAACGGGACTAGCGTCTACGAGCAGTACTTC,CASRNGTSVYEQYF
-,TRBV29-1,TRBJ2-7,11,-,TGCAGTTTCCTCGGGGGCTACGAGCAGTACTTC,CSFLGGYEQYF
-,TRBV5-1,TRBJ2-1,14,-,TGCGCCAGCAGCTTGGTCCTGGGGGTGCATGAGCAGTTCTTC,CASSLVLGVHEQFF
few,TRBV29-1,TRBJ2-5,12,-,TGCAGCGCTGGTGGACCCGAAGAGACCCAGTACTTC,CSAGGPEETQYF
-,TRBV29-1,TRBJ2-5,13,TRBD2,TGCAGCGTTATGGCGGGAGGGCGAGAGACCCAGTACTTC,CSVMAGGRETQYF
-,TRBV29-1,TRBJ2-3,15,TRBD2,TGCAGCCTAGGGACTAGCGGGGGGAGCACAGATACGCAGTATTTT,CSLGTSGGSTDTQYF
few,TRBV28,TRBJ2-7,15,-,TGTGCCAGCAGTTCACAGGGCCTCAGCTCCTACGAGCAGTACTTC,CASSSQGLSSYEQYF
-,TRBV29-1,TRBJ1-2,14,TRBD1,TGCAGCGTTGATACAGGGGGCGAACTATATGGCTACACCTTC,CSVDTGGELYGYTF
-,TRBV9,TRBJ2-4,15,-,TGTGCCAGCAGCGTAGAACCTGGCGGAGGAAACATTCAGTACTTC,CASSVEPGGGNIQYF
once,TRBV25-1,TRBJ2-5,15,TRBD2,TGTGCCAGCTCCCTCAGCGGGGGGGCGGAAGAGACCCAGTACTTC,CASSLSGGAEETQYF
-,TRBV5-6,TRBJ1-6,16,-,TGTGCCAGCAGCTTGGAATTGAATAGTGGTGGTTCACCCCTCCACTTT,CASSLELNSGGSPLHF
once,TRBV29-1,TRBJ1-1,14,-,TGCAGCGCCGTGACCGGGGCAATGAACACTGAAGCTTTCTTT,CSAVTGAMNTEAFF
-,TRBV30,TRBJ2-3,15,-,TGTGCCTGGAGTGTATGGCGGGGCTTAGCAGATACGCAGTATTTT,CAWSVWRGLADTQYF
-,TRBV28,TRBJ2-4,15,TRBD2,TGTGCCAGCACCCAACTAGCGGGAGTTCAAAACATTCAGTACTTC,CASTQLAGVQNIQYF
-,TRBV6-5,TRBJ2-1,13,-,TGTGCCAGCAGTCAACAGAGTTACAATGAGCAGTTCTTC,CASSQQSYNEQFF
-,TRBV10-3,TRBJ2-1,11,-,TGTGCCGCGCGAAGTGCGAATGAGCAGTTCTTC,CAARSANEQFF
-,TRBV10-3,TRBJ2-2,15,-,TGTGCCATCAGTGCCCGGGAAGCGAACACCGGGGAGCTGTTTTTT,CAISAREANTGELFF
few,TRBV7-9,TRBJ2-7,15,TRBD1,TGTGCCAGCAGCCAACGATACAGGGGCCCTTACGAGCAGTACTTC,CASSQRYRGPYEQYF
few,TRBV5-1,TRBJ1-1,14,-,TGCGCCAGCAGCGCGGGACCAAGAGGCACTGAAGCTTTCTTT,CASSAGPRGTEAFF
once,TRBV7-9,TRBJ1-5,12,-,TGTGCCAGCAGCTGGGGGTATCAGCCCCAGCATTTT,CASSWGYQPQHF
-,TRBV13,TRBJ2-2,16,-,TGTGCCAGCAGCATACGGTCGCAGGGAGACACCGGGGAGCTGTTTTTT,CASSIRSQGDTGELFF
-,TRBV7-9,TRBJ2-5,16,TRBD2,TGTGCCAGCAGTTTTACCTCTAGCGGTCCGCAAGAGACCCAGTACTTC,CASSFTSSGPQETQYF
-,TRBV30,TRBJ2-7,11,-,TGTGCCTGGAGTTCGGCCTACGAGCAGTACTTC,CAWSSAYEQYF
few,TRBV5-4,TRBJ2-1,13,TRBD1,TGTGCCAGCAGCTGGGACAGACAAGATGAGCAGTTCTTC,CASSWDRQDEQFF
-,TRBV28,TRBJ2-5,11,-,TGTGCCAGCAGTACCGTGGGAGTCCAGTACTTC,CASSTVGVQYF
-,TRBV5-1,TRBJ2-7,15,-,TGCGCCAGCAGCTTGGCCTTTAGCGGTTACTACGAGCAGTACTTC,CASSLAFSGYYEQYF
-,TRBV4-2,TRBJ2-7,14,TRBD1,TGTGCCAGCAGCCAAAGACAGGGGGCCTACGAGCAGTACTTC,CASSQRQGAYEQYF
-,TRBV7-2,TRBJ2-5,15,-,TGTGCCAGCAGCTCCCCCAGGGGGGCGGGAGAGACCCAGTACTTC,CASSSPRGAGETQYF
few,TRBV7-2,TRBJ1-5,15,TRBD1,TGTGCCAGCAGCGATGACAGGGGAGGGAACCAGCCCCAGCATTTT,CASSDDRGGNQPQHF
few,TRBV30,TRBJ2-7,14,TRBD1,TGTGCCTGGAGTACCGGACAGGGCAGCTACGAGCAGTACTTC,CAWSTGQGSYEQYF
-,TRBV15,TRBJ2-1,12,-,TGTGCCACCAGCAGAGATCTAGGTGAGCAGTTCTTC,CATSRDLGEQFF
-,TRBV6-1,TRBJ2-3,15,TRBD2,TGTGCCAGCAGTGACGTGGGGGGGTCCACAGATACGCAGTATTTT,CASSDVGGSTDTQYF
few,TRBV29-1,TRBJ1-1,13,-,TGCAGCGTTGAGCGTTCGGCGAACACTGAAGCTTTCTTT,CSVERSANTEAFF
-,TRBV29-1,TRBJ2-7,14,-,TGCAGCGTACTAATCCTCAGATGGGGTTACGAGCAGTACTTC,CSVLILRWGYEQYF
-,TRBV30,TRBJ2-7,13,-,TGTGCCTGGAGTCTAACCCCTTCCTACGAGCAGTACTTC,CAWSLTPSYEQYF